The rows below give T cell receptor beta chains drawn from one sample of a study of blood T cell repertoires in COVID-19. Only in-frame clones appear in the TCRdb table, and some are missing; sequencing was by immunoSEQ multiplex PCR. The profile shows roughly 200,000 clones, about 87% of them singletons. Specimen: peripheral blood. Every receptor here comes from a man between 60 and 75 years old who had recovered from COVID-19. Each CDR3 is given with its conserved first and last residue. The order of the fields is D gene, J gene, clone size, V gene, CDR3 DNA, CDR3 protein. A D gene is named only where the DNA matches it firmly. The listing skips clone size in some rows; elsewhere it reads once, few, many or a size class.

>TRBD2|TRBJ2-7|-|TRBV7-2
TGTGCCAGCAGCTTATGGGGACTAGCGGGGAGCGAGCAGTACTTC
CASSLWGLAGSEQYF
>-|TRBJ2-7|-|TRBV18
TGTGCCAGCTCACCACCTGTTCAGTGGGGGGACGAGCAGTACTTC
CASSPPVQWGDEQYF
>-|TRBJ2-1|-|TRBV12-3/TRBV12-4
TGTGCCAGCAGTTCGGGCAATGAGCAGTTCTTC
CASSSGNEQFF
>TRBD2|TRBJ2-1|-|TRBV7-2
TGTGCCAGCAGTTTTAGCGGGGGGCTATCCTACAATGAGCAGTTCTTC
CASSFSGGLSYNEQFF
>TRBD2|TRBJ2-7|-|TRBV9
TGTGCCAGCAGCGTAGGGCTAGCGGAGACCTACGAGCAGTACTTC
CASSVGLAETYEQYF
>TRBD1|TRBJ2-2|-|TRBV18
TGTGCCAGCTCACCGACAGGGGCGGCAACCGGGGAGCTGTTTTTT
CASSPTGAATGELFF
>TRBD2|TRBJ2-2|-|TRBV7-3
TGTGCCAGCAGCTTCGGACTAGCGGGCACCGGGGAGCTGTTTTTT
CASSFGLAGTGELFF
>TRBD1|TRBJ1-4|-|TRBV6-5
TGTGCCAGCAGCAACAGGGGGCGGAAGGATGAAAAACTGTTTTTT
CASSNRGRKDEKLFF
>TRBD2|TRBJ2-3|-|TRBV30
TGTGCCTGGCGGGCTAGCGGAATAGATACGCAGTATTTT
CAWRASGIDTQYF
>-|TRBJ2-7|once|TRBV5-1
TGCGCCAGCAGTGAGGACTACGAGCAGTACTTC
CASSEDYEQYF
>-|TRBJ1-3|-|TRBV19
TGTGCCAGTGGCCGGGTAGCATCTGGAAACACCATATATTTT
CASGRVASGNTIYF
>-|TRBJ2-3|once|TRBV28
TGTGCCAGCAGTCTCTTAGAAGGCACAGATACGCAGTATTTT
CASSLLEGTDTQYF
>-|TRBJ2-1|-|TRBV6-5
TGTGCCAGCAGTTACGAGCGGCAGAGAAATGAGCAGTTCTTC
CASSYERQRNEQFF
>-|TRBJ1-2|-|TRBV29-1
TGCAGCGTTCGTTCATGGGCCAGTGGTAACTATGGCTACACCTTC
CSVRSWASGNYGYTF
>-|TRBJ2-1|-|TRBV2
TGTGCCAGCAGTGACGGGGTAGTCCGGGAGCTCAGGAACAATGAGCAGTTCTTC
CASSDGVVRELRNNEQFF
>TRBD1|TRBJ1-2|-|TRBV5-4
TGTGCCAGCAGCTTGGGTCTGGGACAGGGGGCGTATGGCTACACCTTC
CASSLGLGQGAYGYTF
>-|TRBJ1-4|-|TRBV3-1/TRBV3-2
TGTGCCAGCAGCCTGGGAGTGGGTGAAAAACTGTTTTTT
CASSLGVGEKLFF
>-|TRBJ2-1|-|TRBV3-1/TRBV3-2
TGTGCCAGCAGCCAAGAGGGGGCAGCCTCCTACAATGAGCAGTTCTTC
CASSQEGAASYNEQFF
>-|TRBJ2-7|-|TRBV2
TGTGCCAGCAGTGCCAACTACGAGCAGTACTTC
CASSANYEQYF
>TRBD2|TRBJ2-1|-|TRBV6-5
TGTGCCAGCAGTTACTCCCCTAGCGGGAGGGCCCATGAGCAGTTCTTC
CASSYSPSGRAHEQFF
>-|TRBJ2-7|-|TRBV30
TGTGCCTGGAGTACAGGGATCTACGAGCAGTACTTC
CAWSTGIYEQYF
>TRBD2|TRBJ2-2|-|TRBV18
TGTGCCAGCTCACCAGGACTAGCGGGGGGATCCACCGGGGAGCTGTTTTTT
CASSPGLAGGSTGELFF
>-|TRBJ1-2|-|TRBV4-3
TGCGCCAGCAGCCAAGAAGCCGTCTATGGCTACACCTTC
CASSQEAVYGYTF
>TRBD1|TRBJ2-1|-|TRBV3-1/TRBV3-2
TGTGCCAGCAGCCAACACGGGACAGGACACAATGAGCAGTTCTTC
CASSQHGTGHNEQFF
>TRBD1|TRBJ1-3|-|TRBV9
TGTGCCAGCAGCATAGCGGGACAGGGGGCAAGTGGAAACACCATATATTTT
CASSIAGQGASGNTIYF
>TRBD1|TRBJ2-7|-|TRBV5-6
TGTGCCAGCAGCGGCACCGGGACAGGGGTTTTCGAGCAGTACTTC
CASSGTGTGVFEQYF
>-|TRBJ2-2|-|TRBV19
TGTGCCAGCCTCCCTGAGACAGCGAACACCGGGGAGCTGTTTTTT
CASLPETANTGELFF
>-|TRBJ1-2|-|TRBV6-5
TGTGCCAGCAGTTACTCGGGGGCCGCAGAGCGTGGCTACACCTTC
CASSYSGAAERGYTF
>-|TRBJ2-7|-|TRBV14
TGTGCCAGCAGCCAACCCTCTAATCTCCCCTCCTTC
CASSQPSNLPSF
>TRBD1|TRBJ1-6|-|TRBV7-8
TGTGCCAGCAGCTTACTGGGACAGGGGGCTTCACCCCTCCACTTT
CASSLLGQGASPLHF
>TRBD2|TRBJ2-3|-|TRBV5-1
TGCGCCAGCAGCCGGGGGGGCGGGATCTCCGGTACGCAGTATTTT
CASSRGGGISGTQYF
>TRBD1|TRBJ2-2|-|TRBV19
TGTGCCAGTAGTTTCTTCCGGGACAGGGGATCCGGGGAGCTGTTTTTT
CASSFFRDRGSGELFF
>-|TRBJ2-2|-|TRBV11-2
TGTGCCAGCAGCCCCAGGGTCACCGGGGAGCTGTTTTTT
CASSPRVTGELFF
>TRBD2|TRBJ2-5|-|TRBV5-1
TGCGCCAGCAGCTTTGGGGGGGGTCTACAAGAGACCCAGTACTTC
CASSFGGGLQETQYF
>-|TRBJ2-5|-|TRBV7-6
TGTGCCAGCAGCTTCCAGGGGAGGGCCCAAGAGACCCAGTACTTC
CASSFQGRAQETQYF
>TRBD1|TRBJ2-7|-|TRBV11-2
TGTGCCAGCAGCTTGGGGACAGGCGACAACTACGAGCAGTACTTC
CASSLGTGDNYEQYF
>TRBD1|TRBJ1-5|-|TRBV30
TGTGCTTGGACAGGGGGCAATCAGCCCCAGCATTTT
CAWTGGNQPQHF
>-|TRBJ2-1|-|TRBV4-1
TGCGCCAGCAGCCAGGACAGAAGCTCCTACAATGAGCAGTTCTTC
CASSQDRSSYNEQFF
>-|TRBJ2-5|-|TRBV15
TGTGCCACCAGCAGAGATCGAGCGGTAGTGGAGACCCAGTACTTC
CATSRDRAVVETQYF
>TRBD1|TRBJ1-2|-|TRBV2
TGTGCCAGCAGTGAAGCGCTTCGTCTAGGACAGGGTTATACCTTC
CASSEALRLGQGYTF
>-|TRBJ1-3|-|TRBV5-1
TGCGCCAGCCGACCGACAGGCATCGATGGAAACACCATATATTTT
CASRPTGIDGNTIYF
>TRBD1|TRBJ2-7|-|TRBV4-1
TGCGCCAGCAGCCAAATGGGACAGGGTTCTAACGAGCAGTACTTC
CASSQMGQGSNEQYF
>TRBD2|TRBJ2-7|once|TRBV6-5
TGTGCCAGCAGACACCTAGCGGAAAGCTCCTACGAGCAGTACTTC
CASRHLAESSYEQYF
>-|TRBJ1-1|-|TRBV5-1
TGCGCCAGCAGCCCGGAGGTTATAATGAACACTGAAGCTTTCTTT
CASSPEVIMNTEAFF
>-|TRBJ1-5|-|TRBV21-1
TGTGCCAGCAGCAAAGTGGGAGGGGGGCGCGGGCAGCCCCAGCATTTT
CASSKVGGGRGQPQHF
>TRBD1|TRBJ1-6|-|TRBV30
TGTGCCTGGGGAACAGGGGGGAATTCACCCCTCCACTTT
CAWGTGGNSPLHF
>-|TRBJ1-5|-|TRBV11-3
TGTGCCAGCAGCCGCTCCGACAGATCTTTCGGCAATCAGCCCCAGCATTTT
CASSRSDRSFGNQPQHF
>-|TRBJ1-3|-|TRBV6-5
TGTGCTGGAGGTAATCCTGGAAACACCATATATTTT
CAGGNPGNTIYF
>-|TRBJ1-2|-|TRBV18
TGTGCCAGCTCACCAGGGGCAGGGCCTAACTATGGCTACACCTTC
CASSPGAGPNYGYTF
>TRBD1|TRBJ2-1|-|TRBV9
TGTGCCAGCAGCGTAACCGGGACAGGGAACAATGAGCAGTTCTTC
CASSVTGTGNNEQFF
>TRBD2|TRBJ2-5|-|TRBV5-4
TGTGCCAGCAGCCTAGCGGGTGTGAACCAAGAGACCCAGTACTTC
CASSLAGVNQETQYF